The sequence of this TCR beta chain was determined in a study of blood T cells in healthy people across ages (dated by TCRdb to 2015 to 2017). Regarding the research as a whole: In model experiments, template switching captured about one uniquely barcoded TCR beta cDNA molecule for every two T cells. Using deep sequencing normalized with unique cDNA molecular identifiers, the study measured how TCR beta repertoire diversity changes with age. To avoid experimental bias, donors of different ages were spread randomly across the sequencing lanes. Using the same blood draw, the study looked at two additional independent replicas of 1 million unique cDNA reads for two donors, one aged 18 to 30 and the other aged 80 or older. Four age groups were formed from the donors: young (average roughly 15 years), middle-aged (around 40), aged (roughly 59) and long-lived (roughly 88).

Points the paper makes about the study in general: Compared with the aged group, the long-lived group had more naive CD4+ T cells, fewer expanded clones and increased TCR diversity, a pattern suggesting age selection. Since profiling was done on bulk unsorted PBMCs, naive and antigen-experienced compartments could not be conclusively compared. Observed TCR beta diversity per million T cells fell roughly linearly with age, and a significant reduction was already apparent by age around 44. Estimates of total diversity from one million sequenced T cells were regarded as lower bounds and underestimates. Observed TCR beta diversity correlated strongly with the percentage of naive T cells measured by flow cytometry. The CMV infection status of donors was not known, potentially confounding age-related changes in expanded clonotypes.

From the cysteine through the phenylalanine, the CDR3 covers 16 amino acids. Kept here is only the CDR3 DNA, which spans 48 bases and is read in frame from base 1. The germline V gene supplies CDR1 MDHEN and CDR2 SYDVKM. V and J lose 0 bases and 0 bases, and a span of 12 bases separates them. Library construction relied on 5' RACE. The sequencer listed for this sample is Illumina HiSeq 2500. A second PCR of about 6 to 11 cycles was performed with a sample-barcoded 5' primer and a J-beta primer mix. Each TCR beta cDNA molecule received a unique molecular identifier from a template-switch 5' adaptor carrying 12 random nucleotides. Each sample yielded at least 3 million CDR3-containing paired-end reads. The Mint cDNA synthesis kit, primed by a TRBC-specific oligonucleotide, was used to synthesize first-strand cDNA from all RNA. Following uracil-DNA glycosylase treatment, a first 18-cycle PCR with universal primers M1SS and BC2_uni_R was performed on all cDNA. Per the source publication's procedure: Each sample was normalized by randomly selecting 1 million high-quality reads, each carrying a distinct molecular identifier. Instead of being binned into consensus sequences, reads that shared molecular identifiers were thrown out. MiTCR, run with a Q25 quality threshold and the strictest error-elimination algorithm, handled CDR3 identification, clonotype clustering and error correction. A nonparametric unseen species model using Euler transformation provided a lower-bound estimate of total TCR beta diversity. TCRdb itself trimmed the public reads at Q25 with fastp, ran MiXCR and retained productive beta chains. Entries that share a CDR3 protein sequence are merged under the most common genes and DNA. The V and J calls shown here were made by TCRdb, not taken from the authors' results. The sample records 1.5 million to 2 million distinct CDR3 sequences, around 36% of which are singletons. The ten largest clones take up over 9% of the sample.

This clonotype was picked up a small number of times. Its antigen specificity is not known. No much larger clonotype is one base removed from it; base qualities were not supplied. The donors were roughly 39 Caucasian individuals from Russia, aged 6 to 90 years, who were systemically healthy. Each donor gave roughly 9.5 milliliters of peripheral blood, collected into EDTA-treated Vacutainer tubes. PBMCs were isolated by Ficoll-Paque density-gradient centrifugation, with at least 6.5 million obtained per sample. Total RNA, at least 6 micrograms per sample, was extracted from PBMCs with Trizol reagent. For every donor, an aliquot of PBMCs went through flow cytometry to measure the percentages of naive CD45RAhigh/CD27high T cells.

This receptor chain uses TRBV28 and TRBJ2-7, with TRBD2 perhaps the D gene, on 6 matching bases. The sequencing input was blood. This clonotype was obtained from a woman aged 25 to 39 in good health. In nucleotides, the sequence is TGTGCCAGCAGTTTATGGAAGGGACTGCTCTCCTACGAGCAGTACTTC. Translated, this is CASSLWKGLLSYEQYF.